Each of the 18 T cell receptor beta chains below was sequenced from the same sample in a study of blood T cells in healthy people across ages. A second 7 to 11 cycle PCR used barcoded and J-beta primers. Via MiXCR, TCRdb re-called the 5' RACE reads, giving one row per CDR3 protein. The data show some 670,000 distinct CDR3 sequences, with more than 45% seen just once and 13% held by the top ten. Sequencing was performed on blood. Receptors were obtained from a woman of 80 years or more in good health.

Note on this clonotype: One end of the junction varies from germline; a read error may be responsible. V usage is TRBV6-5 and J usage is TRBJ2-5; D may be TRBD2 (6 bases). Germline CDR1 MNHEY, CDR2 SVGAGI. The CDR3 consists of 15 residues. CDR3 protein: CASSSTVLARETKYF. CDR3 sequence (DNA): TGTGCCAGCAGCTCTACGGTGCTAGCACGGGAGACCAAGTACTTC.

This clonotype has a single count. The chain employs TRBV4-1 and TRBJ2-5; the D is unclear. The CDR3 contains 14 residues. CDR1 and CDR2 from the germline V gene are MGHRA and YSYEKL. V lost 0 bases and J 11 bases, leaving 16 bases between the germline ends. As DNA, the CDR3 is TGCGCCAGCAGCCAAGATCTTTCGGGTAGTGAGCAGTACTTC. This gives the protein CASSQDLSGSEQYF.

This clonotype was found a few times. CDR3 loop: CASSKTGTGGRRLNEQFF. In nucleotides, the CDR3 is TGTGCCAGCAGCAAAACCGGGACAGGGGGAAGGAGGTTGAATGAGCAGTTCTTC. The chain has TRBV21-1 and TRBJ2-1; the DNA was not compared with TRBD1, the D call given in the table. TRBV21-1 is shown as a pseudogene. The CDR3 covers 18 residues.

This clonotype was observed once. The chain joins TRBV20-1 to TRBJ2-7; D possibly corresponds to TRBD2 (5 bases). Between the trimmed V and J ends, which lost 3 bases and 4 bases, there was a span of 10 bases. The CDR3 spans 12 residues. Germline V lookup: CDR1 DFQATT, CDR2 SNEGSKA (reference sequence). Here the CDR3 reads CSARGGGYEQYF. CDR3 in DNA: TGCAGTGCTAGGGGCGGAGGTTACGAGCAGTACTTC.

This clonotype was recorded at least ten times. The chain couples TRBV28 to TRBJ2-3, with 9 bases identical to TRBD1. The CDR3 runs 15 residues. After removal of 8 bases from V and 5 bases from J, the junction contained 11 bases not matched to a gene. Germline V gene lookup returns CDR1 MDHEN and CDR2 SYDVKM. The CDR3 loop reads CASGSTGGGIDTQYF. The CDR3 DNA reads TGTGCCAGCGGGTCAACAGGGGGCGGAATAGATACGCAGTATTTT.

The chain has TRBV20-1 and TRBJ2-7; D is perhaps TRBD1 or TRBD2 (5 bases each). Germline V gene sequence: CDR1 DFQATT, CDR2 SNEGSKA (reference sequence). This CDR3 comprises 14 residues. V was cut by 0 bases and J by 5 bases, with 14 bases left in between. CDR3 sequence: CSARDQGFGNEQYF. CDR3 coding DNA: TGCAGTGCTAGAGATCAGGGCTTCGGGAACGAGCAGTACTTC.

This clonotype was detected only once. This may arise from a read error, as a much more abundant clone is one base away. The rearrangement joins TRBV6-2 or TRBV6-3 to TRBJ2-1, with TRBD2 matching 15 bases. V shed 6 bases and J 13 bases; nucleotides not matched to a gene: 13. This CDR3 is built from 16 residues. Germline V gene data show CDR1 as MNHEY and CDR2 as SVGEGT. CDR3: CASRGLAGGFKETQFF. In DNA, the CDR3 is TGTGCCAGCAGGGGACTAGCGGGAGGATTTAAAGAGACCCAGTTCTTC.

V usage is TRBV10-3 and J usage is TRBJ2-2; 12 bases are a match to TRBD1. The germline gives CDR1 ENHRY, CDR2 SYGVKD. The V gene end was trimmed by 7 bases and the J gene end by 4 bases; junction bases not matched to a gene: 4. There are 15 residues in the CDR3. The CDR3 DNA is TGTGCCATCACCGGGACAGGGGGCGCCACCGGGGAGCTGTTTTTT. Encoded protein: CAITGTGGATGELFF.

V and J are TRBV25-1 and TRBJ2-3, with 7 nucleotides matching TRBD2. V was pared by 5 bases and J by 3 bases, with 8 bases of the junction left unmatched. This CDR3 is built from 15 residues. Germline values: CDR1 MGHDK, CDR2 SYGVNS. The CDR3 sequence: CASSWLAEGTDTQYF. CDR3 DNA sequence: TGTGCCAGCAGTTGGCTAGCGGAGGGGACAGATACGCAGTATTTT.

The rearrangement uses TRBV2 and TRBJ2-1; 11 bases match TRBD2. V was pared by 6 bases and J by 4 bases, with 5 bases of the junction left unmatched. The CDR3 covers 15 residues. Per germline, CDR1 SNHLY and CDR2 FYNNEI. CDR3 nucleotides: TGTGCCAGCAGGGCGACTAGCGGGATTTACAATGAGCAGTTCTTC. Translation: CASRATSGIYNEQFF.

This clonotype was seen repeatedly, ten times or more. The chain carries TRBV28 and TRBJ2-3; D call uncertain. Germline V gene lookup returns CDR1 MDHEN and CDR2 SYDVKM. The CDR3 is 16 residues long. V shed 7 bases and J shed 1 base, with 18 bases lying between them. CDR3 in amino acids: CASTSQTVTRTDTQYF. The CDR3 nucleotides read TGTGCCAGCACCTCCCAGACGGTCACACGCACAGATACGCAGTATTTT.

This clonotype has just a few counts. CDR3 nucleotide sequence: TGTGCCAGCAGTGAGCGACTCGAGACCTACGAGCAGTACTTC. This encodes CASSERLETYEQYF. V gene TRBV2 combines with J gene TRBJ2-7; D not certain. Trimming pared 3 bases from V and 2 bases from J, leaving 11 bases between. Germline V lookup: CDR1 SNHLY, CDR2 FYNNEI. The CDR3 is 14 amino acids.

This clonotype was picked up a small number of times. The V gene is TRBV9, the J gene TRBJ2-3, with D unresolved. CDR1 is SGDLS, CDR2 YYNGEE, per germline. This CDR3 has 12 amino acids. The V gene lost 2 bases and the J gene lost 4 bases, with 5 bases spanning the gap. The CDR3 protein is CASSVLADTQYF. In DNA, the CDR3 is TGTGCCAGCAGCGTCCTAGCAGATACGCAGTATTTT.

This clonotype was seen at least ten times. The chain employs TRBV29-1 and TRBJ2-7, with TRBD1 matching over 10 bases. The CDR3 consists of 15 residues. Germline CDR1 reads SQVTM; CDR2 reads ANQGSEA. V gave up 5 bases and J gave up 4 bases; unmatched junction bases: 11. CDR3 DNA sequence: TGCAGCGTTAGCCCGGGACAGGGGATTCGGTACGAGCAGTACTTC. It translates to CSVSPGQGIRYEQYF.

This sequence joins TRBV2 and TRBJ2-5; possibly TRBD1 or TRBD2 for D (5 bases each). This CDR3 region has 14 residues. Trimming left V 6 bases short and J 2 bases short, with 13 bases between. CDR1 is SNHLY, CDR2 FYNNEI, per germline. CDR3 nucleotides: TGTGCCAGCAGATGGGACCAGAGGCAAGAGACCCAGTACTTC. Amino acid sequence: CASRWDQRQETQYF.

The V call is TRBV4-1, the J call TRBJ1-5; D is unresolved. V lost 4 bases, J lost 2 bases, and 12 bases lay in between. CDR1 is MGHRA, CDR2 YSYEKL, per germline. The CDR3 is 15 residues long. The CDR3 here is CASSLDTQRNQPQHF. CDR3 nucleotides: TGCGCCAGCAGCCTCGACACCCAGCGCAATCAGCCCCAGCATTTT.

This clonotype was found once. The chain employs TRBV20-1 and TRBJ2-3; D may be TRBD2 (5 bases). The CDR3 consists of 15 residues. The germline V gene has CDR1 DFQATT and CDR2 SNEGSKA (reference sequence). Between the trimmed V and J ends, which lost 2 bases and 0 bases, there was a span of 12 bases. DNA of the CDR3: TGCAGTGCTAGAAAGGACTGCCTAAGCACAGATACGCAGTATTTT. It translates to CSARKDCLSTDTQYF.

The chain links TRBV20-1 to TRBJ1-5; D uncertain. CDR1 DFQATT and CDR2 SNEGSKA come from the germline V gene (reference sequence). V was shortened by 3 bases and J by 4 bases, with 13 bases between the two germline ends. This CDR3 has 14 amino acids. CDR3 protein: CSASPRRFNQPQHF. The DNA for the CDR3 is TGCAGTGCTAGCCCCCGACGGTTTAATCAGCCCCAGCATTTT.